This T cell receptor beta chain was identified in a study of early T cells in non-severe SARS-CoV-2 infection (dated by TCRdb to 2020 to 2023). Describing the broader study: Because TCR sequencing relied on bulk RNA taken from unsorted whole blood, pairing of alpha and beta chains was not possible. The paper as a whole reports these results and caveats: VDJdb matching was skewed toward anti-spike CD8 responses and likely underestimated virus-specific expansions, missing private and CD4 specificities.

In its sample, this clonotype was seen a few times. Its antigen is unknown. Per-base qualities were not stored, and no clone one base away is much larger. A case-control design nested within a healthcare worker cohort in London, UK, was used, with weekly nasopharyngeal swab PCR tests and blood sampling performed. Healthcare workers were enrolled in the week of the UK lockdown, from 23 to 31 March 2020, and were followed every week for up to roughly 16 weeks. Libraries were made using 5' RACE. The instrument was a NextSeq 500. To correct for sequencing error and PCR bias, the TCR library protocol tagged individual cDNA molecules with unique molecular identifiers. Both TCR alpha and beta chains were sequenced, and tight co-correlation was observed between alpha and beta sequence abundances in each sample. In the authors' own workflow: Decombinator V4 was used to perform V gene, J gene and CDR3 annotation of TCR sequences. Expanded TCRs were defined as changing significantly between any two time points under a Poisson model with p below 0.0001. TCR abundances were normalised to the total number of TCRs sequenced per sample and were expressed as counts per million. A search of VDJdb, accessed on 1 November 2021, was run for TCRs annotated to CMV, EBV and SARS-CoV-2, with TCRs annotated for multiple antigens excluded. TCRdb ran its own pipeline on the public reads, namely fastp trimming at Q25 and MiXCR clone calling, and kept in-frame beta chains. Each entry is one CDR3 protein sequence, shown with its most common DNA and genes. Clone size and V and J calls follow TCRdb, not the original study. The table for this sample lists about 98,000 distinct CDR3 sequences; about 15% of them were counted only once. The leading ten clones occupy over 6.5% of the sample.

This TCR was recovered from an adult who was a healthcare worker with PCR-confirmed SARS-CoV-2 infection or an uninfected control (not recorded which). The sequencing input was whole blood.

The CDR3 loop reads CASINGRQGSLDTQYF. The sequence in DNA is TGTGCCAGCATTAACGGACGCCAAGGGTCTCTAGATACGCAGTATTTT. The V gene is TRBV12-3 or TRBV12-4 and the J gene is TRBJ2-3, with the identity of the D gene unclear. Cut back by 7 bases and 5 bases, the V and J ends lie 22 bases apart. CDR3 length: 16 amino acids, cysteine to phenylalanine. Just CDR3 DNA is preserved here, 48 bases in frame from base 1.